This T cell receptor (beta chain) was identified during a study of T-cell memory formation after mild COVID-19. Germline V CDR1 and CDR2: PRHDT, FYEKMQ (reference sequence). The V end lost 3 bases, the J end lost 6 bases, and 14 bases lay between the germline ends. The CDR3 runs to 15 residues. In its sample, this clonotype was seen a few times. TCRdb independently ran MiXCR on the 5' RACE reads; one entry per CDR3 protein. The table lists about 68,000 distinct CDR3 sequences, roughly a sixth of them singletons. This TCR derives from an adult woman who had mild COVID-19 (a few samples of this study predate the infection). Cell type and time point are not known. The V call is TRBV13, the J call TRBJ2-2, with a possible D match to TRBD1 (5 bases). The sample taken for sequencing was PBMCs or a T cell subset sorted from them (not recorded which). For the CDR3, the DNA is TGTGCCAGCAGCTTTCTTACAGGCGACCCCGGGGAGCTGTTTTTT. Its protein product is CASSFLTGDPGELFF.